This TCR beta chain emerged from a study of CD8 T cells in Susac syndrome (dated by TCRdb to between 2017 and 2020). For the study in its entirety: Whether CD8+ T cell activation and differentiation in Susac syndrome was antigen driven was tested using repertoire sequencing. On the study overall, not on this receptor specifically: The TCR sequencing and HLA analysis was acknowledged to have included a relatively small number of individuals.

Peripheral blood CD8+ and CD4+ T cells from healthy donors, Susac syndrome patients and multiple sclerosis patients were profiled by high-throughput TCR beta sequencing. Healthy donors were age- and sex-matched controls. CD8+ TEMRA cells were enriched by FACS, while bulk CD8+ and CD4+ T cells were purified by magnetic negative isolation. Blood was collected in EDTA tubes and processed within 24 hours, with PBMCs isolated through density gradient centrifugation. PBMCs intended for TCR sequencing were cryopreserved in liquid nitrogen and thawed later in a water bath at 37 degrees C. The sorted or isolated CD4+, CD8+ and CD8+ TEMRA cells had a purity of 90% or higher. The germline V gene provides CDR1 SNHLY and CDR2 FYNNEI. The V end loses 5 bases and the J end loses 0 bases, and a stretch of 11 bases separates them. The CDR3 starts with the cysteine, ends with the phenylalanine, and has 15 residues. The retained sequence is limited to the CDR3, 45 bases, with the frame set at the first base.

In regard to this clonotype: Its binding antigen is unknown. No per-base quality is available; no much larger clone lies one base away.

RNA was extracted using the RNeasy kit, and roughly 0.5 to 1 microgram was reverse transcribed with random hexamers. The immunoSEQ multiplex PCR assay, which covers 54 Vbeta and 13 Jbeta segments, was used to amplify TCR beta CDR3 regions. PCR amplification bias was corrected using a synthetic template baseline for primer optimization and computational correction. On the authors' methods: Reads were assigned to V, D and J genes according to IMGT and analyzed in immunoSEQ Analyzer, with only productive sequences retained. To calculate clonality, Shannon entropy was normalized by log2 of the number of productive unique sequences and then subtracted from one. For each patient and control, public and private clones were evaluated among the 100 most prevalent clones. A clone was defined as Susac-specific if it was absent from the healthy and MS cohorts, from over a thousand published viral clones and from other ImmuneACCESS disease sequences. TCRdb cleaned the public reads at Q25 with fastp, built clones with MiXCR and kept in-frame beta chains. Here each entry gathers all rows of one CDR3 protein and keeps the most common genes and DNA. These V and J calls derive from TCRdb rather than the authors' analysis. Counted in this sample were approximately 130,000 distinct CDR3 sequences; 94% of them appeared once. In total, the top ten clones hold roughly 0.092% of the sample.

The clonotype was recovered from a human donor in good health. The sample was CD4+ T cells from PBMCs. The V gene is TRBV2 and the J gene is TRBJ2-1; there is no confident call for the D gene. The CDR3 here reads CASSPPRSSYNEQFF. The sequence in DNA is TGTGCCAGCAGTCCTCCCCGGAGCTCCTACAATGAGCAGTTCTTC.